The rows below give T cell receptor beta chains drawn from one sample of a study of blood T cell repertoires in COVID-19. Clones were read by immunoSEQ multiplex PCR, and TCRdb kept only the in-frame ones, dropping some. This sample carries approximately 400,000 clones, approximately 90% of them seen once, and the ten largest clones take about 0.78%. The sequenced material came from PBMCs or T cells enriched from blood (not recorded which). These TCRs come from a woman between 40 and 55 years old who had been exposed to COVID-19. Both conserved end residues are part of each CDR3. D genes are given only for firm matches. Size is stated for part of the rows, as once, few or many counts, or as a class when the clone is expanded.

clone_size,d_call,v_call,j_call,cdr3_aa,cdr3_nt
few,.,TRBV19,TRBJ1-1,CASSTKQGSGAFF,TGTGCCAGTAGTACAAAACAGGGATCGGGGGCTTTCTTT
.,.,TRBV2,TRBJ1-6,CASSDGVYNSPLHF,TGTGCCAGCAGTGACGGGGTGTATAATTCACCCCTCCACTTT
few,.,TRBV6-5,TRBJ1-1,CASSLTVNTEAFF,TGTGCCAGCAGCTTGACAGTGAACACTGAAGCTTTCTTT
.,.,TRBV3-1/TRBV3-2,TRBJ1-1,CASSQLTDTEAFF,TGTGCCAGCAGCCAACTAACGGACACTGAAGCTTTCTTT
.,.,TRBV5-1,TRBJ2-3,CASGEQPTDTQYF,TGCGCCAGCGGTGAGCAACCCACAGATACGCAGTATTTT
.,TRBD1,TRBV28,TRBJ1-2,CASSSMDRVGYGYTF,TGTGCCAGCAGCTCTATGGACAGGGTCGGATATGGCTACACCTTC
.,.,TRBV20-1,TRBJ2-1,CSASEAGVEQFF,TGCAGTGCTAGTGAGGCAGGGGTAGAGCAGTTCTTC
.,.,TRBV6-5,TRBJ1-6,CASRTDSYNSPLHF,TGTGCCAGTAGGACAGACTCCTATAATTCACCCCTCCACTTT
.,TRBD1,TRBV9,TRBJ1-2,CASSGQGSGSSLSGYTF,TGTGCCAGCAGCGGACAGGGGTCCGGTTCGTCATTGTCTGGCTACACCTTC
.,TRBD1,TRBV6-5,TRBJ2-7,CASSFTGGWGGNF,TGTGCCAGCAGTTTTACAGGGGGCTGGGGCGGAAACTTC
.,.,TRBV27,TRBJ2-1,CASSFRGGEQFF,TGTGCCAGCAGTTTTCGTGGCGGTGAGCAGTTCTTC
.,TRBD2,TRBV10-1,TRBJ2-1,CASSVGLAGGNEQFF,TGCGCCAGCAGCGTTGGACTAGCGGGAGGCAATGAGCAGTTCTTC
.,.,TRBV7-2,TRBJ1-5,CASSPGGLGNQPQHF,TGTGCCAGCAGCCCCGGGGGGCTTGGCAATCAGCCCCAGCATTTT
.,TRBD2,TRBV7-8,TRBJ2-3,CASSLAPGGGRGDTQYF,TGTGCCAGCAGCTTAGCCCCCGGGGGGGGGCGGGGAGATACGCAGTATTTT
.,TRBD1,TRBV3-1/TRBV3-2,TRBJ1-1,CASSHWGQPNTEAFF,TGTGCCAGCAGCCATTGGGGACAGCCCAACACTGAAGCTTTCTTT
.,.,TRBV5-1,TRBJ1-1,CASSLPGTLKGNTEAFF,TGCGCCAGCAGCTTGCCTGGGACACTCAAGGGGAACACTGAAGCTTTCTTT
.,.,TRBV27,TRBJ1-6,CASRTGRQTYNSPLHF,TGTGCCAGCAGGACCGGGAGACAAACCTATAATTCACCCCTCCACTTT
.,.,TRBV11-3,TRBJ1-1,CASREGGSTEAFF,TGTGCCAGCAGGGAGGGGGGGTCCACTGAAGCTTTCTTT
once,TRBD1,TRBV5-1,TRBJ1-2,CASSLGSGQGRAGYTF,TGCGCCAGCAGCTTGGGATCCGGACAGGGGAGAGCTGGCTACACCTTC
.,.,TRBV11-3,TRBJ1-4,CASSARRGGTATNEKLFF,TGTGCCAGCAGCGCCCGACGTGGGGGCACGGCAACTAATGAAAAACTGTTTTTT
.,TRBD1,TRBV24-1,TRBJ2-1,CATSDRTGGPIGEQFF,TGTGCCACCAGTGATAGGACAGGGGGCCCCATAGGTGAGCAGTTCTTC
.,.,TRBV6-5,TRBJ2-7,CASKMGGDEQYF,TGTGCCAGCAAAATGGGCGGGGACGAGCAGTACTTC
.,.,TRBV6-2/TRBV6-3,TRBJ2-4,CASSRGLGGYLAKNIQYF,TGTGCCAGCAGTCGCGGTTTGGGGGGTTACTTAGCCAAAAACATTCAGTACTTC
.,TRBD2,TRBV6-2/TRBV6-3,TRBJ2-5,CASSRGTSGQETQYF,TGTGCCAGCAGTCGGGGGACTAGCGGACAAGAGACCCAGTACTTC